This T cell receptor beta chain originates from a study of cytomegalovirus exposure and HLA in healthy donors (dated by TCRdb to between 2016 and 2019). Looking at the study overall: An earlier analysis of roughly 500 of the donors reported about 300 Gb of sequence data and 100 million to 120 million unique TCR beta sequences obtained from approximately 180 million T cells. Approximately 330 gigabases of sequencing data and around 88 million unique TCR sequences made up an early release that covered several hundred HLA-typed donors. Of the roughly 390 genotyped donors, less than 90% were placed in the genetic ancestry cluster associated with self-reported Caucasian donors. The study aimed to test whether cataloging public T cell receptors could reveal signatures of past pathogen exposure. The T cell repertoires of around 670 subjects were profiled by immunosequencing and related to cytomegalovirus serostatus. Along with the roughly 710-subject first cohort, a separate validation cohort of more than 90 different subjects was used. High-throughput TCR immunosequencing, statistical association of individual TCRs with disease status, and machine learning were combined to predict cytomegalovirus infection status. A later analysis re-analyzed previously published TCR beta repertoires from 600 to 850 donors and added high-resolution HLA genotyping to study TCR occurrence patterns. Rather than using new phenotypic data, the later analysis identified candidate immune exposures from TCR beta sequences and from how often those sequences occurred across donors. An earlier analysis of some 500 of the donors applied high-throughput TCR beta sequencing to assess whether each TCR beta V gene segment acted as functional or pseudogenic. Donor age, sex, ethnicity and CMV serostatus were compiled together with the repertoire data. Genome-wide SNP genotypes for about 55% of the 666 donors were used in a later genetic analysis, which treated that subset as a discovery cohort. All discovery cohort repertoires had been generated using a single sequencing platform. Class I and class II HLA loci were covered by the typing at four-digit resolution. The number of typed donors differed by locus: about 620-640 for A, B, C, DRB1 and DQB1; some 540 for DQA1; 606 for DPA1; and 400 to 480 for DPB1. Several DR-DQ haplotypes were handled as single units for association and clustering, since linkage in the cohort was strong. On average, roughly 240,000 unique TCR beta nucleotide sequences were sequenced per donor among a few hundred genotyped donors of the cohort, with roughly 20% of those sequences being non-productive. Beyond this particular receptor, the publication reports: An earlier analysis of around 500 of the donors showed that most TCR beta V segments appeared in productive rearrangements either about 87% or about 30% of the time, which broadly matched IMGT annotations. The study listed over 150 TCR beta chains as associated with cytomegalovirus. Strong co-occurrence of HLA alleles, especially DR and DQ, made assigning TCR associations to individual alleles difficult. A cluster of highly shared sequence variants was judged likely to be a technical artifact of the sequencing pipeline. Linkage disequilibrium might explain the correlated functional status among segregating V segments, but an unknown experimental factor could not be excluded. In vitro tests confirmed that three of the cytomegalovirus-associated TCR beta chains recognize cytomegalovirus antigens. While some public TCRs were present in many individuals, most TCR sequences turned up only very rarely across donors. A further reported finding was that TCR beta sequences accurately predicted the HLA-A and HLA-B alleles for most subjects in the first cohort. The authors suggested that the approach could potentially be extended to other disease states and immunological phenotypes. In both the original and validation cohorts, the classifier was reported to diagnose cytomegalovirus status with high specificity and sensitivity. Because HLA typing was unavailable for some donors at each locus, only the typed subset was used in association tests. According to a later genetic analysis, donors in an Asian-associated ancestry cluster had fewer N-insertions in productive TCRs than the roughly 670-donor mean. In this cohort, only TCR beta chains were sequenced, and detectable features were limited by the absence of alpha or paired-chain data. Seventeen rarely observed V segments, including chromosome 9 orphons, were excluded from the earlier analysis of about 600 of the donors because counts were too low. An association between a missense DCLRE1C variant and V-gene and J-gene trimming of TCR beta chains was found in a later genetic analysis and replicated in an independent cohort. According to a later analysis, parvovirus B19, influenza, CMV and Epstein-Barr virus appeared linked to several top co-occurrence clusters. Roughly uniform sequencing depth across donors was assumed in presence/absence analyses, although this assumption may not hold. At a false discovery rate of 0.05, a later analysis linked 16,951 TCR beta sequences to specific HLA alleles. According to a later analysis, most CMV-associated TCR beta chains appeared to be HLA-restricted, and the HLA associations seemed to be driven largely by CMV exposure. A later analysis found that TCR association rates varied across HLA loci, with DRB1 alleles showing the most associated TCRs and HLA-C alleles the fewest. In a later analysis, HLA-associated TCR beta chains showed more clonal expansion and lower generation probabilities than non-associated chains that were equally common. Because the 87-base-pair reads could not distinguish some IMGT-functional V segments, including TRBV6-2 and TRBV6-3, those segments were excluded. The only immune exposure information available for the cohort was CMV serostatus.

Counted from cysteine to phenylalanine, this CDR3 has 14 amino acids. The entry retains the CDR3 DNA only, 42 bases that are in frame from base 1. The germline V gene specifies SNHLY as CDR1 and FYNNEI as CDR2. Trimming accounts for 5 bases at V and 0 bases at J, while the number of junction bases matched to no gene is 2. Libraries were made using the immunoSEQ multiplex PCR assay. The multiplex PCR relied on a mix of 60 forward primers for TCR Vbeta segments and 13 reverse primers for TCR Jbeta segments. The CDR3 region of rearranged TCR beta genes was amplified from genomic DNA by a multiplex PCR assay. On the Illumina HiSeq System, the amplified TCR beta libraries were sequenced as 87-base-pair reads. Turning to the authors' computational methods: In a later analysis, some 80 million unique TCR beta chains were counted across the 690 or so repertoires, and about 10 million of these chains were shared by at least two donors. To remove PCR and sequencing errors, raw reads were error-corrected and collapsed into unique sequences using a nearest-neighbor algorithm that merged closely related sequences. Alignment of CDR3 sequences to IMGT reference sequences was used to assign V, D and J gene segments. For a sequence to be retained, a match of at least six nucleotides was required to both a V gene segment and a J gene segment. A rearrangement counted as productive if the CDR3 had no stop codons and remained in frame with V and J, and every other rearrangement counted as non-productive. CDR3 was defined by IMGT convention, running from the second conserved V-encoded cysteine to the conserved J-encoded phenylalanine. In an earlier analysis of some 550 of the donors, sequences lacking an unambiguous match to a single V gene segment were excluded. An earlier analysis of several hundred of the donors called V segments functional above 56.7% productive rearrangements and segregating when the between-donor standard deviation exceeded 5%. A statistical classification framework was developed to diagnose cytomegalovirus status using the catalog of TCR beta chain sequences. In a later analysis, TCR nucleotide sequences were compared against IMGT/GENE-DB human TR gene sequences so that V and J genes could be assigned. Using the TCRdist pipeline, a later analysis assigned CDR3 sequences along with most-parsimonious VDJ recombination scenarios. In a later analysis, each TCR beta chain was defined by its CDR3 amino acid sequence together with its V-gene family, and reads without a unique V-gene family were excluded. To address suspected cross-contamination and a sequencing artifact, a later analysis removed 550 to 750 highly shared, low-generation-probability nucleotide sequences. For each public chain, a later analysis derived a clonal expansion index from normalized ranks of inferred template counts within each repertoire. Generation probabilities in a later analysis came from a VDJ recombination model fitted to out-of-frame rearrangements, and those results were checked against IGoR. In a later analysis, TCR-TCR, TCR-HLA and TCR-CMV co-occurrence was scored with hypergeometric tests, and a repertoire-size bias correction was applied to TCR pairs. False discovery rates were estimated in a later analysis by permuting HLA or CMV assignments 20 times. In a later analysis, co-occurring TCRs were grouped using DBSCAN, with TCRdist sequence similarity added in when clustering inside HLA-allele-positive subsets. Repertoires with fewer than 30,000 or more than 120,000 public chains, plus five repertoires with anomalous nucleotide sharing, were excluded from co-occurrence clustering. Not all clones reach the TCRdb copy of this immuneACCESS table, which keeps in-frame sequences only. Checked studies attribute under half of the gap to unresolved V genes and leave the rest unexplained. V and J calls plus clone size are reproduced from that table; the DNA served to infer D and trimming. This sample has 55,000 to 80,000 clones in its table, and 75% of those were observed once. The ten largest clones take up under 15% of the sample.

In total, fewer than 750 healthy bone marrow donors made up the cohort. All cohort members were sampled while nominally healthy, although unrecorded immune exposures were likely present. The donor was CMV seronegative and belonged to the group of 352 seronegative cohort members. Every donor gave a peripheral blood sample, and the peripheral blood mononuclear cells from that sample were used for TCR beta sequencing. The Qiagen DNeasy Blood Extraction Kit was used to extract genomic DNA from the blood cell samples. This clone was observed a few times. Its antigen specificity is not known. Base qualities were left out, and no much larger clone turns up one base away.

This chain is built from TRBV2 and TRBJ1-1; TRBD1 aligns with 8 central bases. Sequences were obtained from PBMCs. The clonotype originates from a man between 65 and 79 years old in good health and CMV-seronegative. This receptor has the CDR3 CASSSDRVNTEAFF. The DNA reads as follows: TGTGCCAGCAGTTCGGACAGGGTGAACACTGAAGCTTTCTTT.